One and the same sample provided the 5 T cell receptor beta chains below, sequenced in a study of T cell responses to AZD1222 COVID-19 vaccine. This table comes from immunoSEQ multiplex PCR, and its TCRdb copy is limited to in-frame clones, with some not included. The repertoire consists of about 180,000 clones, with around 88% occurring once and the leading ten covering over 6%. This specimen was peripheral blood, taken on day 0 of AZD1222 vaccination. These TCRs come from an adult in good health.

The chain is built from TRBV5-1 and TRBJ1-4; D ambiguous. V lost 1 base to trimming and J lost 0 bases, with 13 bases between them. Germline CDR1 is SGHRS and CDR2 is YFSETQ. This CDR3 contains 17 residues. The CDR3 protein is CASSLRPASTTNEKLFF. CDR3 in DNA: TGCGCCAGCAGCTTGCGCCCAGCATCTACAACTAATGAAAAACTGTTTTTT.

With regard to this clone: A junction boundary mismatches the germline segment, possibly from a read error. The rearrangement uses TRBV18 and TRBJ2-2, with D tentatively TRBD2 (6 bases). This CDR3 is built from 17 residues. Germline CDR1 KGHSH, CDR2 LQKENI. This CDR3 reads CASSPRGSSAHTGELFF. The CDR3 DNA is TGTGCCAGCTCCCCACGTGGGTCTAGCGCACACACCGGGGAGCTGTTTTTT.

The chain joins TRBV7-9 to TRBJ1-2; D unresolved. With 5 bases removed from V and 4 bases from J, the gap between germline ends came to 14 bases. The germline CDR1 and CDR2 sequences are SEHNR and FQNEAQ (reference sequence). This CDR3 spans 14 amino acids. The CDR3 is CASSLSVEVYGYTF. In nucleotides, the CDR3 is TGTGCCAGCAGCCTTAGTGTAGAGGTCTATGGCTACACCTTC. Based on the CDR3 plus reference TRBV7-9 and TRBJ1-2, the full variable domain is DTGVSQNPRHKITKRGQNVTFRCDPISEHNRLYWYRQTLGQGPEFLTYFQNEAQLEKSRLLSDRFSAERPKGSFSTLEIQRTEQGDSAMYLCASSLSVEVYGYTFGSGTRLTVV.

This clone was found once. The J gene is TRBJ2-7, the V gene TRBV6-5, with D perhaps matching TRBD1 (5 bases). CDR1 is MNHEY and CDR2 is SVGAGI in the germline V gene. Trimming took 8 bases from V and 2 from J, leaving 13 bases between them. This CDR3 spans 13 amino acids. The CDR3 nucleotides read TGTGCCAGCTCAAGAGCAGGGACCTACGAGCAGTACTTC. Its translation: CASSRAGTYEQYF.

The chain couples TRBV18 to TRBJ1-5; TRBD1 aligns across 10 bases. The CDR3 loop spans 15 amino acids. Germline V gene lookup returns CDR1 KGHSH and CDR2 LQKENI. V gave up 6 bases and J gave up 4 bases; unmatched junction bases: 6. CDR3 in amino acids: CASSNGQGGNQPQHF. The CDR3 DNA reads TGTGCCAGCTCCAATGGACAGGGGGGAAATCAGCCCCAGCATTTT.